Following are 6 T cell receptor beta chains from one sample sequenced in a study of blood T cell repertoires in COVID-19. Method: immunoSEQ multiplex PCR; TCRdb's copy keeps in-frame clones and lacks some. Seen here are around 250,000 clones, around 81% observed once, and the top ten hold around 2%. Sequencing was done on a sample of peripheral blood. Receptors originate from a man under 40 who had recovered from COVID-19.

The rearrangement links TRBV3-1 (or the pseudogene TRBV3-2) to TRBJ2-2, with 9 bases matching TRBD1. The germline V gene encodes CDR1 LGHDT and CDR2 YNNKEL (reference sequence). The CDR3 runs 20 residues. V lost 2 bases to trimming and J lost 1 base; unmatched junction nucleotides: 14. This CDR3 is CASSQHIGTGPSLNTGELFF. The CDR3 bases are TGTGCCAGCAGCCAACACATCGGGACAGGGCCATCCCTGAACACCGGGGAGCTGTTTTTT.

The chain recombines TRBV5-4 with TRBJ2-2, with D possibly TRBD1 on 5 matching bases. Deletions cut 2 bases from V and 4 bases from J, with 12 bases between. The CDR3 runs to 15 residues. Per the germline V gene, CDR1 is SGHNT and CDR2 is YYREEE (reference sequence). CDR3 sequence: CASSLGQGGTGELFF. The CDR3 nucleotides are TGTGCCAGCAGCTTAGGGCAGGGCGGCACCGGGGAGCTGTTTTTT.

This clone was observed a few times. V gene TRBV5-5 combines with J gene TRBJ2-7; a possible D gene is TRBD2 (6 bases). V gave up 3 bases and J gave up 3 bases, with 22 bases separating them. The CDR3 is made up of 17 amino acids. Germline V gene sequence: CDR1 SGHKS, CDR2 YYEKEE (reference sequence). The CDR3 reads CASSWTTSGTSGYEQYF. As DNA, the CDR3 is TGTGCCAGCAGCTGGACTACATCGGGGACCTCGGGCTACGAGCAGTACTTC.

This clone appeared once. The CDR3 sequence is CASRRTGSNSPLHF. CDR3 bases: TGCGCCAGCAGACGGACAGGATCTAATTCACCCCTCCACTTT. The V gene is TRBV5-1, the J gene TRBJ1-6; TRBD1 matches 7 bases. The germline V gene has CDR1 SGHRS and CDR2 YFSETQ. The CDR3 contains 14 residues. Losses at the gene ends were 5 bases for V and 6 bases for J; bases not matched to a gene: 5.

This clone has just a few counts. The chain uses TRBV5-1 and TRBJ2-7; 8 bases map to TRBD1. Germline V gene lookup returns CDR1 SGHRS and CDR2 YFSETQ. The CDR3 sequence is 14 residues long. Trimming at V came to 6 bases and at J to 2 bases, leaving 7 bases not matched to a gene. The CDR3 loop is CASKAETGAYEQYV. The CDR3 DNA reads TGCGCCAGCAAGGCCGAGACAGGGGCCTACGAGCAGTACGTC.

This chain connects TRBV5-1 to TRBJ1-1; tentatively, D is TRBD1 (6 bases). The germline V and J ends were trimmed by 4 bases and 2 bases, with 12 bases remaining between them. Germline CDR1 and CDR2: SGHRS and YFSETQ. The CDR3 is 14 amino acids. For the CDR3, the DNA is TGCGCCAGCAGCCCATGGACAGCAAACACTGAAGCTTTCTTT. Amino acid sequence: CASSPWTANTEAFF.